The clone carrying this T cell receptor (beta chain) was found once. Its antigen is still unknown. Trimming shortened V by 5 bases and J by 6 bases, and 17 bases separated the two germline ends. Germline V lookup: CDR1 SNHLY, CDR2 FYNNEI. The CDR3 spans 15 residues. This entry is derived from a study of siplizumab effects on memory and regulatory T cells. Findings and caveats of the study: Among mappable alloreactive CD4+ clones, the Treg-derived fraction averaged approximately 75% with siplizumab versus around 26% in controls. In the presence of siplizumab, alloreactive sequences traceable to unstimulated CD4+ memory cells were significantly reduced. Naive T cells seemed more diverse than memory cells and seemed major alloresponse contributors.

Profiled with immunoSEQ multiplex PCR; TCRdb holds only in-frame clones, not every one. The top ten hold approximately 0.66% of the sample, which has 80,000 to 130,000 clones, under 95% seen once. The sequencing sample was made of Tregs sorted from blood. This chain uses TRBV2 with TRBJ2-1; D uncertain. The sequence was collected from a human donor in good health. The CDR3 region is CASSFSRAHGNEQFF. In nucleotides, the CDR3 is TGTGCCAGCAGTTTTTCCCGGGCCCACGGCAATGAGCAGTTCTTC.